This T cell receptor (beta chain) was captured by sequencing in a study of Ad26.COV2.S vaccination and SARS-CoV-2 variants. Overall study context: Intramuscular Ad26.COV2.S at 5x10^10 or 1x10^11 viral particles.

About this clone: The antigen remains undetermined.

Profiled with immunoSEQ multiplex PCR; TCRdb holds only in-frame clones, not every one. The table has approximately 300,000 clones, around 85% seen once. Study-wide points: Substantial response breadth was reportedly seen for spike-specific CD8+ and CD4+ T cells after vaccination. Analyses of TCR breadth and depth may have underestimated total T cell responses.

This CDR3 has 15 residues. The junction had 13 bases not matched to a gene; V was cut back by 4 bases and J by 13 bases. CDR1 and CDR2 from the germline V gene are SGHKS and YYEKEE (reference sequence). Described treatment: 19 received Ad26.COV2.S at low or high dose, single or two shots; roughly five received placebo; per-sample allocation not given. Sampling was performed 63 days after the first vaccine or placebo injection. Built on an Ad26 vector, the vaccine expressed Wuhan-strain SARS-CoV-2 spike. The input for sequencing was peripheral blood, taken in a trial of Ad26.COV2.S vaccine versus placebo. This receptor was taken from a person between 18 and 65 years old who received the Ad26.COV2.S COVID-19 vaccine or a placebo. V and J are TRBV5-5 and TRBJ2-1; 11 bases fit TRBD2. In nucleotides, the CDR3 is TGTGCCAGCAGCATTGCCCCCACTAGCGGGGGAGATCAGTTCTTC. Translation gives CASSIAPTSGGDQFF.